This T cell receptor (beta chain) was sequenced in a study of CD8 T cells in ankylosing spondylitis (dated by TCRdb to about 2017). For the study in its entirety: T cell receptor beta repertoires were profiled in healthy donors and ankylosing spondylitis patients so that disease-linked TCR variants could be found. Peripheral blood was sampled, and synovial fluid was also collected from ankylosing spondylitis patients. In total, the full study cohort was made up of approximately 99 healthy donors and 25 to 30 ankylosing spondylitis patients.

This clonotype was detected a few times. Its specific antigen is unknown. No base quality information exists; no much larger clone differs at one position. From a lookup of the germline V gene (reference sequence), CDR1 and CDR2 are LNHDA and SQIVND. From the cysteine through the phenylalanine, the CDR3 covers 13 amino acids. The sequence is cut down to CDR3 DNA, 39 bases in frame from base 1. Trimming costs V 8 bases and J 7 bases, and their ends lie 18 bases apart. Study-level results and caveats: According to the report, matched synovial fluid samples from ankylosing spondylitis patients were significantly enriched for the disease-linked clones. A TCR beta motif made up of roughly eight highly homologous amino acid variants appeared to be characteristic of blood from ankylosing spondylitis patients. Some motif variants had previously been reported in the synovial fluid and blood of reactive arthritis patients, which suggests shared mechanisms of disease initiation. In peripheral blood, the disease-linked clones were found at relatively low frequencies and had a CD8+ phenotype.

Sequenced using an Illumina HiSeq 2500. Quantitative 5'-RACE with molecular barcodes was used to prepare TCR beta libraries. The paper's processing steps were these. Disease-linked TCR variants were identified with a new computational method built on a probabilistic model of VDJ rearrangement. TCRdb reanalyzed the raw reads on its own, using fastp at Q25 for trimming and MiXCR for clone calling, and kept in-frame beta chains. Every CDR3 protein is listed once, alongside the most common genes and DNA of its rows. V and J calls and clone size were set by TCRdb, not the authors. The sample table contains about 190,000 distinct CDR3 sequences; only one count was recorded for over 10% of them. Together, the top ten hold approximately 11% of the sample.

This sequence originates from a female donor with ankylosing spondylitis or in good health (not recorded which). Recombination connected TRBV19 to TRBJ2-7; TRBD1 is perhaps the D gene, given 6 matching bases. Sample: blood, either unsorted or a sorted T cell fraction (not recorded which). The CDR3 in this case is CASSKQGLGEQYF. The DNA sequence reads TGTGCCAGTTCCAAACAGGGCCTGGGGGAGCAGTACTTC. Extended through the reference TRBV19 and TRBJ2-7 proteins, this CDR3 yields the full variable domain: DGGITQSPKYLFRKEGQNVTLSCEQNLNHDAMYWYRQDPGQGLRLIYYSQIVNDFQKGDIAEGYSVSREKKESFPLTVTSAQKNPTAFYLCASSKQGLGEQYFGPGTRLTVT.